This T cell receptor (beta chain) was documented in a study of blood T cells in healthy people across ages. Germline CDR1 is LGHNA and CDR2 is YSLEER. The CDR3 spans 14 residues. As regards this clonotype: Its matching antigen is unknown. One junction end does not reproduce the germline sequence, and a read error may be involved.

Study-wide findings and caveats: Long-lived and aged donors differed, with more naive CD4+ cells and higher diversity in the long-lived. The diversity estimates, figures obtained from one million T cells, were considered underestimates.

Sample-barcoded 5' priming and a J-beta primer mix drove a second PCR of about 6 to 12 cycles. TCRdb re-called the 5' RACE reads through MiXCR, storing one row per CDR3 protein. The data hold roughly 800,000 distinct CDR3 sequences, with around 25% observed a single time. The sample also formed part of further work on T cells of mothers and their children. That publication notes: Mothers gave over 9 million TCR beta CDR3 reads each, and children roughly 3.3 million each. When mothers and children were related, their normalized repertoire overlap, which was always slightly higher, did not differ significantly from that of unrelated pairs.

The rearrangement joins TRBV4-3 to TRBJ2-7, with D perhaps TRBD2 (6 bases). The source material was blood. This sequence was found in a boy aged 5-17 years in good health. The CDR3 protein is CASSQDLGEDEQYF. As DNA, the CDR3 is TGCGCCAGTAGCCAAGATCTCGGGGAGGACGAGCAGTACTTC.